The TCR beta chain described here comes from a study of blood T cell repertoires in COVID-19. Study in general: Samples came from the United States, Italy and Spain, spanning acute and convalescent COVID-19.

V shed 1 base, J shed 1 base, and the junction held 7 bases outside the gene matches. The CDR3 runs 16 residues. The germline gives CDR1 LNHDA, CDR2 SQIVND (reference sequence). In the study's own analysis: Estimation of nucleated cell counts was performed using reference gene primer amplification. Sequenced by immunoSEQ multiplex PCR; TCRdb stores in-frame clones only, minus some. V, J and clone size reflect that table, while D and trimming were determined from the DNA. The table has fewer than 50,000 clones, around 83% seen once. Sequencing was done on a sample of peripheral blood. The sequence was obtained from an elderly woman with active or convalescent COVID-19. The chain combines TRBV19 with TRBJ2-7; 7 bases are shared with TRBD2. For the CDR3, the DNA is TGTGCCAGTAGTATAGGAAAGGCTAGCGGATCCTACGAGCAGTACTTC. Its translation is CASSIGKASGSYEQYF. The complete variable domain, with remaining parts taken from reference TRBV19 and TRBJ2-7, reads DGGITQSPKYLFRKEGQNVTLSCEQNLNHDAMYWYRQDPGQGLRLIYYSQIVNDFQKGDIAEGYSVSREKKESFPLTVTSAQKNPTAFYLCASSIGKASGSYEQYFGPGTRLTVT.